The entry below describes one TCR beta chain. Trimming removed 7 bases from V and 0 bases from J, with 4 bases in between. CDR3 length: 12 residues. The data were obtained in a study of blood T cell repertoires in COVID-19. Participants had their cohort set by participant-reported clinical history. Sequencing used immunoSEQ multiplex PCR; TCRdb keeps in-frame clones, though not all of them. The sample includes about 280,000 clones, about 83% of them seen just once. The TCR originated in a woman in her thirties or forties who had recovered from COVID-19. The chain recombines TRBV12-3 or TRBV12-4 with TRBJ1-3; D remains unclear. Sequencing was performed on PBMCs or T cells enriched from blood (not recorded which). In DNA form, the CDR3 reads TGTGCCAGCAAGAGCTCTGGAAACACCATATATTTT. Translated, it gives CASKSSGNTIYF.